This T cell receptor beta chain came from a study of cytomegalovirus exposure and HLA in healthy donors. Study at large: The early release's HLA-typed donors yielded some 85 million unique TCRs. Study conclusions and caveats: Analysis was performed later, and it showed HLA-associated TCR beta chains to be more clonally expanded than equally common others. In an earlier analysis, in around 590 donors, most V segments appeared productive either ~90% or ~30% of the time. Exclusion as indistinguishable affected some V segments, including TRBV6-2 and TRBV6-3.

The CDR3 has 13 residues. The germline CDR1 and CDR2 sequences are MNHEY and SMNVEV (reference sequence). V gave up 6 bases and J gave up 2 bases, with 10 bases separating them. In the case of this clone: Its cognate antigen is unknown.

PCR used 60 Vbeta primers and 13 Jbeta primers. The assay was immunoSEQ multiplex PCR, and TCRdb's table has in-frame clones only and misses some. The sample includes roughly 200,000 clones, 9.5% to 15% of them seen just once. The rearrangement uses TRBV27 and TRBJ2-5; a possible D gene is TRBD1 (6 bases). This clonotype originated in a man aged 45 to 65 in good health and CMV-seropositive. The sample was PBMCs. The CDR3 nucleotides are TGTGCCAGCAGCGGGACAAATCAAGAGACCCAGTACTTC. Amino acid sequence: CASSGTNQETQYF.